These T cell receptor beta chains were read from a single sample in a study of T cells of healthy individuals. In TCRdb, the 5' RACE reads were re-called with MiXCR into one record per CDR3 protein. The sample includes nearly 100,000 distinct CDR3 sequences, approximately 15% of them seen just once. Every receptor here comes from a human donor in good health. The CDR3 runs from the conserved cysteine through the conserved F or W. A D gene is named only where the DNA matches it firmly. Some rows have no size entry. The others give once, few or many, or a class for an expanded clone.

TRBV7-9	TRBD2	TRBJ2-1	NA	TGTGCCAGCAGCTTAGGGGGAGGGACTAGCGTCTTCAATGAGCAGTTCTTC	CASSLGGGTSVFNEQFF
TRBV5-6	TRBD1	TRBJ1-4	NA	TGTGCCAGCAGCTTGCGGCAGGGGGCAACTAATGAAAAACTGTTTTTT	CASSLRQGATNEKLFF
TRBV12-3/TRBV12-4	NA	TRBJ2-1	many	TGTGCCAGCAGTTTTCAGGGGGGAGCGTTCTTC	CASSFQGGAFF
TRBV20-1	TRBD2	TRBJ2-3	NA	TGCAGTACGGGACTAGCGGGGCCCACAGATACGCAGTATTTT	CSTGLAGPTDTQYF
TRBV28	NA	TRBJ1-6	many	TGTGCCAGCAGTTATCAGGACAGTTATAATTCACCCCTCCACTTT	CASSYQDSYNSPLHF
TRBV6-2/TRBV6-3	NA	TRBJ1-1	NA	TGTGCCAGCAGTTACCGGGTACAGGGTGGAGTCCGCACTGAAGCTTTCTTT	CASSYRVQGGVRTEAFF
TRBV19	NA	TRBJ2-1	NA	TGTGCCAGTAGTCTAGGATGGGGGGACGGGCAACGCAGCTCCTACAATGAGCAGTTCTTC	CASSLGWGDGQRSSYNEQFF
TRBV5-4	NA	TRBJ1-2	NA	TGTGCCAGCAGCCAACAGGGCGGCTATGGCTACACCTTC	CASSQQGGYGYTF
TRBV10-3	TRBD2	TRBJ2-1	few	TGTGCCATCAGTGAGTCTGGTAGCGGGACCTACAATGAGCAGTTCTTC	CAISESGSGTYNEQFF
TRBV5-6	NA	TRBJ2-4	NA	TGTGCCAGCAGCTTGGAGACAGGAGTATTCAGGGACTTC	CASSLETGVFRDF
TRBV6-2/TRBV6-3	NA	TRBJ2-7	many	TGTGCCAGCAGTTACCCTGGCAGCATTCAAGGGGACGAGCAGTACTTC	CASSYPGSIQGDEQYF
TRBV28	NA	TRBJ1-5	few	TGTGCCAGCAGTTTTCGAATCGGCAGGTCTAATCAGCCCCAGCATTTT	CASSFRIGRSNQPQHF
TRBV7-2	NA	TRBJ1-5	NA	TGTGCCAGCAGCTTTATGGAGGACCAGCCCCAGCATTTT	CASSFMEDQPQHF
TRBV6-1	NA	TRBJ2-6	few	TGTGCCAGCAGTGACAACTCTGGGGCCAACGTCCTGACTTTC	CASSDNSGANVLTF
TRBV20-1	TRBD1	TRBJ1-6	NA	TGCAGTGCCAACAGGGGCTCCTATAATTCACCCCTCCACTTT	CSANRGSYNSPLHF
TRBV5-1	TRBD2	TRBJ2-3	many	TGCGCCAGCAGCTTGACTAGCGTCCGCACAGATACGCAGTATTTT	CASSLTSVRTDTQYF
TRBV30	TRBD1	TRBJ1-5	few	TGTGCCTGGGCCCCGGGACAGGGAGGTATTGGCAATCAGCCCCAGCATTTT	CAWAPGQGGIGNQPQHF
TRBV20-1	NA	TRBJ1-5	many	TGCAGTGCTAGAGGTCCCACCATTAATCAGCCCCAGCATTTT	CSARGPTINQPQHF
TRBV2	NA	TRBJ2-2	few	TGTGCCAGCAGTGTATTCAGGGAGGCCGGGGAGCTGTTTTTT	CASSVFREAGELFF
TRBV20-1	NA	TRBJ2-1	NA	TGCAGTGCTAGAGACTGGGACTACAATGAGCAGTTCTTC	CSARDWDYNEQFF
TRBV6-1	NA	TRBJ1-1	NA	TGTGCCAGCAGTGAAGCGCGGGGGGGGGCAACTTTCTTT	CASSEARGGATFF
TRBV5-5	NA	TRBJ2-1	many	TGTGCCAGCAGCTTGGTTGCCAGCTACAATGAGCAGTTCTTC	CASSLVASYNEQFF
TRBV7-9	NA	TRBJ1-2	few	TGTGCCAGCAGCTTAGCCGTGAAAGGGAACAACTATGGCTACACCTTC	CASSLAVKGNNYGYTF
TRBV3-1	TRBD1	TRBJ1-1	few	TGTGCCAGCAGCCAAGGCCCTGGACAGGGCACTGAAGCTTTCTTT	CASSQGPGQGTEAFF
TRBV11-3	NA	TRBJ2-3	NA	TGTGCCAGCAGCTTAGGGGTGGACTCCACAGATACGCAGTATTTT	CASSLGVDSTDTQYF
TRBV7-2	TRBD2	TRBJ2-5	NA	TGTGCCAGCAGTCCAAGCGGGAAGGGACAAGAGACCCAGTACTTC	CASSPSGKGQETQYF
TRBV12-3/TRBV12-4	NA	TRBJ2-6	many	TGTGCCAGCACGGGAAACAGGGTTCACTCTGGGGCCAACGTCCTGACTTTC	CASTGNRVHSGANVLTF
TRBV6-4	NA	TRBJ2-6	NA	TGTGCCAGCAGTGTTGGGGCCAGCTCTGGGGCCAACGTCCTGACTTTC	CASSVGASSGANVLTF